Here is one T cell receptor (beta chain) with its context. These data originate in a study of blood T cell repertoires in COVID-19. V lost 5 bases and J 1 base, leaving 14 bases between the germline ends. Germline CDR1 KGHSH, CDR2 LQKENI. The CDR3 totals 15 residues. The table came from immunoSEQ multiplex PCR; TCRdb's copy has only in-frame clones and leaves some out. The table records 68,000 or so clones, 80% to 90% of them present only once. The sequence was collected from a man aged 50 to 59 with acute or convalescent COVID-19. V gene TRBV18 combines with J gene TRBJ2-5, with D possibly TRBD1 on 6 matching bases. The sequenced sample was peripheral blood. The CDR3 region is CASSIQQGGQETQYF. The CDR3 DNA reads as TGTGCCAGCTCAATACAACAGGGTGGCCAAGAGACCCAGTACTTC.